The 16 T cell receptor beta chains listed next were all sequenced from one sample in a study of cytomegalovirus exposure and HLA in healthy donors. PCR was performed using 60 Vbeta and 13 Jbeta primers. Some clones are missing from TCRdb's copy, which holds only in-frame ones; the method was immunoSEQ multiplex PCR. The sample holds about 130,000 clones; about three quarters are singletons and the top ten take around 1.9%. Material for sequencing was PBMCs. These receptors were collected from a middle-aged woman in good health and CMV-seronegative.

The rearrangement links TRBV2 to TRBJ2-1, with D perhaps matching TRBD2 (6 bases). CDR1 and CDR2 (germline): SNHLY, FYNNEI. Trimming left V 6 bases short and J 6 bases short, with 15 bases between. The CDR3 runs 14 residues. The CDR3 region has the DNA TGTGCCAGCAGCCCAGTGGGAGGCCCCAATGAGCAGTTCTTC. Amino acids: CASSPVGGPNEQFF.

The V gene is TRBV5-1, the J gene TRBJ1-5; D unresolved. Germline V lookup: CDR1 SGHRS, CDR2 YFSETQ. The CDR3 covers 14 residues. V gave up 0 bases and J gave up 3 bases, with 7 bases separating them. The CDR3 is CASSLGETNQPQHF. DNA of the CDR3: TGCGCCAGCAGCTTGGGGGAGACCAATCAGCCCCAGCATTTT.

The chain is built from TRBV6-1 and TRBJ1-1; D not certain. V was shortened by 1 base and J by 2 bases, with 8 bases between the two germline ends. The germline V gene has CDR1 MNHNS and CDR2 SASEGT. The CDR3 loop spans 14 amino acids. CDR3 DNA sequence: TGTGCCAGCAGTGAAGTACAAGTTAACACTGAAGCTTTCTTT. Translating it yields CASSEVQVNTEAFF.

In nucleotides, the CDR3 is TGTGCCAGCAGCCACGGACTAGCGGGGGCCCATTTGGGATCATATTTT. Translating it yields CASSHGLAGAHLGSYF. The V call is TRBV7-2, the J call TRBJ2-3; 13 bases fit TRBD2. The CDR3 totals 16 residues. The V and J ends lost 5 bases and 15 bases, in that order; junction bases with no gene match: 17. CDR1 and CDR2 from the germline V gene are SGHTA and FQGNSA.

V usage is TRBV5-4 and J usage is TRBJ1-1, with D hard to call. This CDR3 has 11 amino acids. Germline CDR1 reads SGHNT; CDR2 reads YYREEE (reference sequence). Trimming shortened V by 2 bases and J by 5 bases, and 4 bases separated the two germline ends. CDR3 protein: CASSFGTEAFF. The CDR3 DNA reads TGTGCCAGCAGCTTCGGGACTGAAGCTTTCTTT.

Note on this clone: Germline is not matched at one junction end, which may reflect a read error. Other DNA sequences from this sample encode an identical CDR3 as well. This chain uses TRBV11-2 with TRBJ2-7; possibly TRBD2 for D (6 bases). Germline V CDR1 and CDR2: SGHAT, FQNNGV. The CDR3 has 14 residues. The CDR3 here is CASSLEGVDYEQYF. As DNA, the CDR3 is TGTGCCAGCAGCTTGGAGGGAGTTGACTACGAGCAGTACTTT.

V gene TRBV9 combines with J gene TRBJ2-5; possible D gene TRBD2, 6 bases. The V end lost 4 bases, the J end lost 4 bases, and 11 bases lay between the germline ends. This CDR3 contains 13 residues. The germline V gene has CDR1 SGDLS and CDR2 YYNGEE. As DNA, the CDR3 is TGTGCCAGCAGCCGGGGACTGGCAGAGACCCAGTACTTC. It specifies CASSRGLAETQYF. The entire variable domain, with the rest obtained from reference TRBV9 and TRBJ2-5, is as follows: DSGVTQTPKHLITATGQRVTLRCSPRSGDLSVYWYQQSLDQGLQFLIQYYNGEERAKGNILERFSAQQFPDLHSELNLSSLELGDSALYFCASSRGLAETQYFGPGTRLLVL.

The chain links TRBV7-9 to TRBJ2-5; 8 nucleotides align to TRBD2. Germline V gene data show CDR1 as SEHNR and CDR2 as FQNEAQ (reference sequence). The CDR3 covers 16 residues. Losses at the gene ends were 1 base for V and 5 bases for J; bases not matched to a gene: 9. CDR3: CASSLEAGGRRETQYF. Written as DNA, the CDR3 is TGTGCCAGCAGCTTAGAGGCGGGAGGAAGACGGGAGACCCAGTACTTC.

This rearrangement joins TRBV25-1 to TRBJ2-5; D is perhaps TRBD2 (6 bases). The germline gives CDR1 MGHDK, CDR2 SYGVNS. The CDR3 is made up of 14 amino acids. The V end lost 3 bases, the J end lost 4 bases, and 12 bases lay between the germline ends. The CDR3 reads CASSETRSVETQYF. CDR3 coding DNA: TGTGCCAGCAGTGAGACTAGATCGGTAGAGACCCAGTACTTC. The whole variable domain, filled in from reference TRBV25-1 and TRBJ2-5, reads EADIYQTPRYLVIGTGKKITLECSQTMGHDKMYWYQQDPGMELHLIHYSYGVNSTEKGDLSSESTVSRIRTEHFPLTLESARPSHTSQYLCASSETRSVETQYFGPGTRLLVL.

V is TRBV11-3 and J is TRBJ2-7, with TRBD1 as a possible D gene (7 bases). Germline CDR1 SGHNT, CDR2 YENEEA. The V end was cut by 5 bases, the J end by 2 bases, with 22 bases between. The CDR3 loop spans 17 amino acids. Here the CDR3 reads CASSLGGLPGQTYEQYF. CDR3 coding DNA: TGTGCCAGCAGCCTAGGAGGACTACCGGGACAGACCTACGAGCAGTACTTC.

The V call is TRBV25-1, the J call TRBJ1-5; D unclear. This CDR3 has 13 amino acids. V dropped 3 bases and J dropped 9 bases, with 12 bases sitting between them. Per the germline V gene, CDR1 is MGHDK and CDR2 is SYGVNS. The DNA of the CDR3 is TGTGCCAGCAGTGACGAGGGATCCGCGCCCCAGCATTTT. Translating it yields CASSDEGSAPQHF. The full variable domain, its missing parts supplied by reference TRBV25-1 and TRBJ1-5, is EADIYQTPRYLVIGTGKKITLECSQTMGHDKMYWYQQDPGMELHLIHYSYGVNSTEKGDLSSESTVSRIRTEHFPLTLESARPSHTSQYLCASSDEGSAPQHFGDGTRLSIL.

The gene calls are TRBV5-1 and TRBJ1-6; the D gene is possibly TRBD1 (6 bases). V gave up 0 bases and J gave up 7 bases, with 20 bases separating them. Per germline, CDR1 SGHRS and CDR2 YFSETQ. The CDR3 covers 18 residues. CDR3 sequence (DNA): TGCGCCAGCAGCTTGGGGTCCCCTCACAGGGCAGGGAATTCACCCCTCCACTTT. Its translation is CASSLGSPHRAGNSPLHF.

The chain employs TRBV2 and TRBJ2-2; D is perhaps TRBD1 (6 bases). This CDR3 spans 14 amino acids. Looked up from germline, CDR1 is SNHLY and CDR2 is FYNNEI. The V end lost 5 bases, the J end lost 1 base, and 8 bases lay between the germline ends. In DNA form, the CDR3 reads TGTGCCAGCAGTCCGGGACAGAACACCGGGGAGCTGTTTTTT. Its protein product is CASSPGQNTGELFF.

The rearrangement joins TRBV11-3 to TRBJ2-5; 7 bases are shared with TRBD2. V gave up 3 bases and J gave up 5 bases; unmatched junction bases: 9. CDR1 and CDR2 (germline): SGHNT, YENEEA. The CDR3 is 15 amino acids. The CDR3 sequence: CASSFGGSTHETQYF. In DNA, the CDR3 is TGTGCCAGCAGCTTCGGGGGGTCCACTCACGAGACCCAGTACTTC.

The chain combines TRBV2 with TRBJ1-4, with 8 bases fitting TRBD1. The germline V gene encodes CDR1 SNHLY and CDR2 FYNNEI. This CDR3 has 15 amino acids. The trim removed 4 bases at V and 4 bases at J, leaving 5 bases unmatched. CDR3: CASSGMDRVNEKLFF. The CDR3 region has the DNA TGTGCCAGCAGTGGTATGGACAGGGTTAATGAAAAACTGTTTTTT.

The chain links TRBV5-1 to TRBJ1-2; possibly TRBD1 for D (6 bases). The CDR3 is 14 residues long. Germline CDR1 reads SGHRS; CDR2 reads YFSETQ. Trimming left V 3 bases short and J 4 bases short, with 13 bases between. The CDR3 protein is CASSSTDRTYGYTF. In DNA form, the CDR3 reads TGCGCCAGCAGCTCGACCGACAGGACCTATGGCTACACCTTC.